This TCR beta chain was captured by sequencing in a study of naive and memory T cell subsets. The CDR3 extends over 18 amino acids. CDR1 and CDR2 from the germline V gene are SGHAT and FQNNGV. Trimming cost V 4 bases and J 4 bases; bases outside gene matches: 12. From the second PCR step, alpha and beta chains were amplified apart. Findings and caveats of the study: Possibly reflecting memory cells re-expressing CD45RA, a few larger clonotypes occurred in naive repertoires, especially CD8. Clonotypes are single alpha or beta chains, not paired receptors. No ground truth validated the naive and memory repertoire findings.

This clonotype was counted only a few times. Its antigen is undetermined. Both TRBC1 and TRBC2 were covered by a beta constant-region primer of two equimolar oligonucleotides. Nested alpha and beta constant-region primers with the SP2 primer drove four PCR rounds on ligated cDNA. Ligation attached a single-stranded oligonucleotide with a 12-nucleotide UMI and the SP2 primer to the cDNA 3' end. MiXCR was run by TCRdb on the UMI-ligation and nested PCR reads, yielding one entry per CDR3 protein. Among 120,000 to 150,000 distinct CDR3 sequences listed, approximately 20% were seen once. This chain connects TRBV11-2 to TRBJ2-5, with TRBD2 matching 13 bases. The receptor was derived from a human donor in good health. Specimen: naive CD8+ T cells from blood. CDR3 DNA sequence: TGTGCCAGCAGCTCCGGACTAGCGGGAGTTCGTGTCGGAGAGACCCAGTACTTC. Encoded protein: CASSSGLAGVRVGETQYF.